These 5 T cell receptor beta chains came from one sample sequenced in a study of cytomegalovirus exposure and HLA in healthy donors. With 60 Vbeta and 13 Jbeta primers, the PCR was carried out. The table came from immunoSEQ multiplex PCR; TCRdb's copy has only in-frame clones and leaves some out. The sample records around 150,000 clones, 77% being singletons. Sequencing input: PBMCs. The receptors come from a man aged 25-45 years in good health and CMV-seronegative.

The rearrangement joins TRBV7-6 to TRBJ2-7; 9 positions agree with TRBD1. The germline V gene encodes CDR1 SGHVS and CDR2 FNYEAQ. CDR3 length: 14 amino acids. V shed 4 bases and J 7 bases; nucleotides not matched to a gene: 8. The chain's CDR3 is CASSSGTGTREQYF. The CDR3 nucleotides are TGTGCCAGCAGCTCGGGGACAGGGACGCGTGAGCAGTACTTC.

CDR3 nucleotides: TGTGCCAGCAGGAGAGCTAGCGCGAGCTCCTACAATGAGCAGTTCTTC. It yields the protein CASRRASASSYNEQFF. V and J are TRBV5-4 and TRBJ2-1; D is perhaps TRBD2 (6 bases). CDR1 and CDR2 (germline): SGHNT, YYREEE (reference sequence). Trimming pared 5 bases from V and 0 bases from J, leaving 15 bases between. There are 16 residues in the CDR3.

This rearrangement joins TRBV28 to TRBJ2-7; D gene unclear. The CDR3 totals 15 residues. V was cut by 2 bases and J by 0 bases, with 11 bases left in between. CDR1 is MDHEN, CDR2 SYDVKM, per germline. In DNA form, the CDR3 reads TGTGCCAGCAGTTTAGTGGGCCGAAGCTCCTACGAGCAGTACTTC. Translation: CASSLVGRSSYEQYF.

The chain carries TRBV5-4 and TRBJ2-2; D unresolved. Germline CDR1 and CDR2: SGHNT and YYREEE (reference sequence). The CDR3 is made up of 13 amino acids. Trimming shortened V by 3 bases and J by 1 base, and 4 bases separated the two germline ends. The CDR3 DNA reads TGTGCCAGCAGCTCCCAGAACACCGGGGAGCTGTTTTTT. Encoded protein: CASSSQNTGELFF.

The chain joins TRBV13 to TRBJ2-3; TRBD2 matches 9 bases. Germline CDR1 is PRHDT and CDR2 is FYEKMQ (reference sequence). The V gene end was trimmed by 8 bases and the J gene end by 5 bases; junction bases not matched to a gene: 14. This CDR3 has 16 residues. In DNA form, the CDR3 reads TGTGCCAGCCGCGGAGTCGTGGCGGGAGGGGTAGATACGCAGTATTTT. Its translation: CASRGVVAGGVDTQYF.